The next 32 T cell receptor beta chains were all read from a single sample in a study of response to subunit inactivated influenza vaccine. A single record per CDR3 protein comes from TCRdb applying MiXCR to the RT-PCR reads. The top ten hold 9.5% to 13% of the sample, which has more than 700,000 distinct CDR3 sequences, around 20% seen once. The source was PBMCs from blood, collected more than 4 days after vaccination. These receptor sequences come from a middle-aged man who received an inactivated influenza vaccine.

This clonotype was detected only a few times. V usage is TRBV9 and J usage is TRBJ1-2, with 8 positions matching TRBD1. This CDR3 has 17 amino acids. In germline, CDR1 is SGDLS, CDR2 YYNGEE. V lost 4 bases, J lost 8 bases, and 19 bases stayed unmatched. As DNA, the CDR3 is TGTGCCAGCAGCCCGGCCGGGACAGGTCTCATAGTGTACGGCTACACCTTC. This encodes CASSPAGTGLIVYGYTF.

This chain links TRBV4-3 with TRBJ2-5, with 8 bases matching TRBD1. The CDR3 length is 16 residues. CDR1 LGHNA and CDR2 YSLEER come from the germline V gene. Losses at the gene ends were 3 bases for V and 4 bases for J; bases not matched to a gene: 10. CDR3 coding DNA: TGCGCCAGCAGCCAGGGAGACAGGGGAAGTCGAGAGACCCAGTACTTC. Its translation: CASSQGDRGSRETQYF.

As DNA, the CDR3 is TGTGCCAGCAGCTTAGTGGGTCTGGGGAACACTGAAGCTTTCTTT. Its translation: CASSLVGLGNTEAFF. The chain combines TRBV7-9 with TRBJ1-1; D is unclear. CDR3 length: 15 residues. V lost 1 base and J lost 1, with 10 bases in between. Per germline, CDR1 SEHNR and CDR2 FQNEAQ (reference sequence).

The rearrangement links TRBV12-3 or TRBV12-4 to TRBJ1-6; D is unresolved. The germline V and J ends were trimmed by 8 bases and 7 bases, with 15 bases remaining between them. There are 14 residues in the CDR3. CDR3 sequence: CASRPNWVNSPLHF. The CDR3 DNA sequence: TGTGCCAGCCGGCCTAATTGGGTCAATTCACCCCTCCACTTT.

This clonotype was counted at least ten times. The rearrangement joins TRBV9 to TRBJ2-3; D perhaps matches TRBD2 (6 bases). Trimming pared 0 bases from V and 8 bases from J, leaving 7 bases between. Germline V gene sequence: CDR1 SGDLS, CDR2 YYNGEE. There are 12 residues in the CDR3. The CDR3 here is CASSVEGLTQYF. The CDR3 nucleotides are TGTGCCAGCAGCGTAGAGGGACTTACGCAGTATTTT.

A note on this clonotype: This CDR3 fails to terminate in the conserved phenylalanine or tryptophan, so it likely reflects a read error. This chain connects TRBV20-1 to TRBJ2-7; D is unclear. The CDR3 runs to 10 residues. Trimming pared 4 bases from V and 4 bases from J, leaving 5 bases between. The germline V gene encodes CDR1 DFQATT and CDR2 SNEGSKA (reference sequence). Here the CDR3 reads CSAIRYEQYL. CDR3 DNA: TGCAGTGCTATACGGTACGAGCAGTACCTC.

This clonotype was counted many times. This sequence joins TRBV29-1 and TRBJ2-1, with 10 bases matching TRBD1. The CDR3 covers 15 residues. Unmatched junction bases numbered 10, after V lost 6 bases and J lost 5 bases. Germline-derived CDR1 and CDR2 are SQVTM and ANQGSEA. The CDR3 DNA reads TGCAGCGTCCCCAACCGGGACAGGGGTGACAATGAGCAGTTCTTC. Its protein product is CSVPNRDRGDNEQFF.

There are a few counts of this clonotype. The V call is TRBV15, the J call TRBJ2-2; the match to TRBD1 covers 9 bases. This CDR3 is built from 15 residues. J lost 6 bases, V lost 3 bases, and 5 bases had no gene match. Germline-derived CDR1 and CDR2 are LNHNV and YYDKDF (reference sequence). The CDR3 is CATSRGDREAGELFF. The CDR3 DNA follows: TGTGCCACCAGCAGGGGGGACAGGGAGGCCGGGGAGCTGTTTTTT. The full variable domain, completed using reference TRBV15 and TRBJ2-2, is DAMVIQNPRYQVTQFGKPVTLSCSQTLNHNVMYWYQQKSSQAPKLLFHYYDKDFNNEADTPDNFQSRRPNTSFCFLDIRSPGLGDTAMYLCATSRGDREAGELFFGEGSRLTVL.

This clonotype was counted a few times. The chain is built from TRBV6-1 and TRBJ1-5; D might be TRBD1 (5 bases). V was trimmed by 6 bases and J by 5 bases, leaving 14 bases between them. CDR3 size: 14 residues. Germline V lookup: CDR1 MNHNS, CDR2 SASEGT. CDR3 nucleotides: TGTGCCAGCAGCCCCGTAGGGGTCGATCAGCCCCAGCATTTT. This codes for CASSPVGVDQPQHF.

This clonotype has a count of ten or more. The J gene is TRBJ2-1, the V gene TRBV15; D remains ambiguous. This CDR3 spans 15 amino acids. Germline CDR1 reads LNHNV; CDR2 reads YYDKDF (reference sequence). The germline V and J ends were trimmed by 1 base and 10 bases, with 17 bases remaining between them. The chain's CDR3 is CATSRGSGSYGEQFF. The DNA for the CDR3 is TGTGCCACCAGCAGAGGGTCAGGCTCTTATGGGGAGCAGTTCTTC.

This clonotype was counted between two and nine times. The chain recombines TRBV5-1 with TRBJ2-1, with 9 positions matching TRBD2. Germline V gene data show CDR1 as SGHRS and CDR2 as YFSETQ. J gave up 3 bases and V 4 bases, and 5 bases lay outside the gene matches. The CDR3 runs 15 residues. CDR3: CASSVVAGDYNEQFF. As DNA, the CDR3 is TGCGCCAGCAGCGTGGTAGCGGGGGACTACAATGAGCAGTTCTTC.

CDR3 protein: CASSVGAGVSNSPLHF. The DNA for the CDR3 is TGTGCCAGCAGCGTAGGGGCCGGCGTCAGTAATTCACCCCTCCACTTT. The V call is TRBV9, the J call TRBJ1-6; no clear D. Germline CDR1 reads SGDLS; CDR2 reads YYNGEE. This CDR3 is 16 amino acids long. Trimming stripped 0 bases from V and 6 bases from J, with 13 bases between.

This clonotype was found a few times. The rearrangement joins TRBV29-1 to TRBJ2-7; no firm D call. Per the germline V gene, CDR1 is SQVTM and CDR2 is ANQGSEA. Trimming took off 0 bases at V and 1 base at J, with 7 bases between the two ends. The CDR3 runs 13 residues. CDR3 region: CSVEDGQSYEQYF. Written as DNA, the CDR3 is TGCAGCGTTGAAGACGGGCAATCCTACGAGCAGTACTTC.

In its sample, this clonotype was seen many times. CDR3: CASSLGALYGYTF. In nucleotides, the CDR3 is TGTGCCAGCAGCTTAGGGGCCCTCTATGGCTACACCTTC. This chain uses TRBV7-2 with TRBJ1-2; D unresolved. With 1 base removed from V and 4 bases from J, the gap between germline ends came to 7 bases. This CDR3 has 13 residues. Germline CDR1 SGHTA, CDR2 FQGNSA.

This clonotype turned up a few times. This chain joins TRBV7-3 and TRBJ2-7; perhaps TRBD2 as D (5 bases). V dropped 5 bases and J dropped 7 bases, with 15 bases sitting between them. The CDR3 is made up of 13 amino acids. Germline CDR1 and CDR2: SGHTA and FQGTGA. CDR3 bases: TGTGCCAGCAGCCCAAACAACGGGAAAGAGCAGTACTTC. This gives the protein CASSPNNGKEQYF.

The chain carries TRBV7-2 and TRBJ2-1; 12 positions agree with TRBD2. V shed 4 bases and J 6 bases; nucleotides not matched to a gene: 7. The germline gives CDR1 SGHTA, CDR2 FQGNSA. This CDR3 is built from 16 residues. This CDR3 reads CASSYAGTSGLNEQFF. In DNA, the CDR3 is TGTGCCAGCAGCTACGCCGGGACTAGCGGGCTCAATGAGCAGTTCTTC. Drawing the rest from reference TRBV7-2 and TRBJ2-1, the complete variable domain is GAGVSQSPSNKVTEKGKDVELRCDPISGHTALYWYRQSLGQGLEFLIYFQGNSAPDKSGLPSDRFSAERTGGSVSTLTIQRTQQEDSAVYLCASSYAGTSGLNEQFFGPGTRLTVL.

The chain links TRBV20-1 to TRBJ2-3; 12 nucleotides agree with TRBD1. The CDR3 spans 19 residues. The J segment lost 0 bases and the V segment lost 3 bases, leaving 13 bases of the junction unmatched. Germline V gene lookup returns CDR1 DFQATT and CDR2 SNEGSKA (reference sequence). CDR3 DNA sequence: TGCAGTGCTAGGGACGATCCGGGACAGGGGGCGCTGAGCACAGATACGCAGTATTTT. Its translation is CSARDDPGQGALSTDTQYF.

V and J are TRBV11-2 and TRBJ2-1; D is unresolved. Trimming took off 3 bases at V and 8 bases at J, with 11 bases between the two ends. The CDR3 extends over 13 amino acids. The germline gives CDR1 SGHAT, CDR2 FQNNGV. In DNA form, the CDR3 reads TGTGCCAGCAGCTTGTGGAGCAGAGATGAGCAGTTCTTC. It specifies CASSLWSRDEQFF.

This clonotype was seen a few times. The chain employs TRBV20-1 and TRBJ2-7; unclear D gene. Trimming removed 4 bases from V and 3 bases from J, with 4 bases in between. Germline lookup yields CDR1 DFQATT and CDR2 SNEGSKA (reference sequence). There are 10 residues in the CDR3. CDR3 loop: CSATNYEQYF. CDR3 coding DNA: TGCAGTGCTACCAACTACGAGCAGTACTTC.

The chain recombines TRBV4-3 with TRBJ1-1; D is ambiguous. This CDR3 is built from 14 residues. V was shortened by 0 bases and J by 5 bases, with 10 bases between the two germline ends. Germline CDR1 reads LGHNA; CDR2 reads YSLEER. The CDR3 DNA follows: TGCGCCAGCAGCCAAGACGTGGACTCTACTGAAGCTTTCTTT. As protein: CASSQDVDSTEAFF.

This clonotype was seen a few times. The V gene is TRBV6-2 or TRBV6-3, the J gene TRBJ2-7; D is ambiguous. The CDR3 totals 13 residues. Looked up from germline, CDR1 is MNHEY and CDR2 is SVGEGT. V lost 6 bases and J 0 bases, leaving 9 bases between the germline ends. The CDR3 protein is CASSSGHSYEQYF. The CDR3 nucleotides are TGTGCCAGCAGCTCCGGCCACTCCTACGAGCAGTACTTC.

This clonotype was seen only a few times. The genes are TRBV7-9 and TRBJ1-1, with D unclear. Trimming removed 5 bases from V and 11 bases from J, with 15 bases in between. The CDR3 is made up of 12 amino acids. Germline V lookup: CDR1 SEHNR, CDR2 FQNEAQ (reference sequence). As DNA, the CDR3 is TGTGCCAGCAGCCCTGACGTAGGAGGGGCTTTCTTT. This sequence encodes CASSPDVGGAFF.

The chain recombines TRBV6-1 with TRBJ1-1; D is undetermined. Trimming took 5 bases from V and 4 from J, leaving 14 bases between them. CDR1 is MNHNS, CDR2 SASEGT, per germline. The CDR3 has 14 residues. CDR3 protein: CASSRDGIFTEAFF. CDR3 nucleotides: TGTGCCAGCAGTCGCGACGGCATCTTCACTGAAGCTTTCTTT.

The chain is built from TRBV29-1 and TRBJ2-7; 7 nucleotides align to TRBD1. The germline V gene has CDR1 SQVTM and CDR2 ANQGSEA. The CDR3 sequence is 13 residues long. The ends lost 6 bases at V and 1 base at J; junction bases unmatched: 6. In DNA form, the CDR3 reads TGCAGCGTGAGACAGGGAAATTCCTACGAGCAGTACTTC. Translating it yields CSVRQGNSYEQYF.

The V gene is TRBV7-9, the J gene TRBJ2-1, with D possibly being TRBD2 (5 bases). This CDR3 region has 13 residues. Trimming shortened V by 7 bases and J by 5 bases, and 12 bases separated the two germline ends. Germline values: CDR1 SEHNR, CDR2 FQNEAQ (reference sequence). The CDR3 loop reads CASNPDGNNEQFF. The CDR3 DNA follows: TGTGCCAGCAACCCGGACGGGAACAATGAGCAGTTCTTC.

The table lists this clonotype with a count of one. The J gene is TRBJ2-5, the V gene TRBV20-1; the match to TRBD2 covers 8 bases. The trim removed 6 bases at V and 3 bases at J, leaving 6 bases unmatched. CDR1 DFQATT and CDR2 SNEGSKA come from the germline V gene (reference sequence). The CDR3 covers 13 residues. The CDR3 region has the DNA TGCAGTGCCCCGGGAGGGTACGAAGAGACCCAGTACTTC. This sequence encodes CSAPGGYEETQYF.

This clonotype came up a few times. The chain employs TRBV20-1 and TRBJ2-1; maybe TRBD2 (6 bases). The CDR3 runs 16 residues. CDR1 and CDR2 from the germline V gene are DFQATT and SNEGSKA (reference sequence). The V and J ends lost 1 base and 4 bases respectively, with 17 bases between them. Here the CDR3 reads CSARAWRRGWYNEQFF. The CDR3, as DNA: TGCAGTGCTAGAGCCTGGCGGAGGGGTTGGTACAATGAGCAGTTCTTC.

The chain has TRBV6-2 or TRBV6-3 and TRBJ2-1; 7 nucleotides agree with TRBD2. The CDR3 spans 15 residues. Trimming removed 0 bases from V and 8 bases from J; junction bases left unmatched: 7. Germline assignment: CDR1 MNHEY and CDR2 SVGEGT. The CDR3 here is CASSYSKTSNYEQFF. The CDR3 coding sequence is TGTGCCAGCAGTTACTCGAAGACTAGCAATTATGAGCAGTTCTTC.

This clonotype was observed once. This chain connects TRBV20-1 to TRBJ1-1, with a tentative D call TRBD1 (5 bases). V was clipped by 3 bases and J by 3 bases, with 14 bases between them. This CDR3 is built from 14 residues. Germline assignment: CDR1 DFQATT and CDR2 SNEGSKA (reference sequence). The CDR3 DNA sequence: TGCAGTGCTAGGGGGACGGGGAGCCACACTGAAGCTTTCTTT. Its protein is CSARGTGSHTEAFF.

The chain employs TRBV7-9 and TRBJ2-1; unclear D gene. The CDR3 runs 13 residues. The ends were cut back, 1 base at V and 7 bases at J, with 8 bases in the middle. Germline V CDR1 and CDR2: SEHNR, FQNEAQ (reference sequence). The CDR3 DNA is TGTGCCAGCAGCTTAGAGGGCAGGAATGAGCAGTTCTTC. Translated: CASSLEGRNEQFF.

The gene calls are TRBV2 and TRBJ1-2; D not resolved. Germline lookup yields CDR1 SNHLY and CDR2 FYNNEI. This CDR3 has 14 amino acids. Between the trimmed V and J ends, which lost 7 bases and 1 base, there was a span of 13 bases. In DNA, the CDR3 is TGTGCCAGCACCCAAGAGCAGATTAACTATGGCTACACCTTC. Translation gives CASTQEQINYGYTF.

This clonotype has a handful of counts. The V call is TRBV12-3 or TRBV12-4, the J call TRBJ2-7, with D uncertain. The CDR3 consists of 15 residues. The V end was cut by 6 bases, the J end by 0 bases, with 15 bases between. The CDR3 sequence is CASSRSGFSSYEQYF. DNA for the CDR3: TGTGCCAGCAGCCGTAGTGGCTTTTCCTCCTACGAGCAGTACTTC.